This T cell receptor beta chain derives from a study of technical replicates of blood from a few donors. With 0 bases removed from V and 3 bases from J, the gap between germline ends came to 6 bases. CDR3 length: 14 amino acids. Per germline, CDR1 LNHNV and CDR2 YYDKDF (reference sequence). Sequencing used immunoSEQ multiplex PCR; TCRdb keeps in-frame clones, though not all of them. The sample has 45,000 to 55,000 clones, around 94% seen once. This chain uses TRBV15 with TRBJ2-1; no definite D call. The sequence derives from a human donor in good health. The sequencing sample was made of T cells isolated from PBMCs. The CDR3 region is CATSRESNYNEQFF. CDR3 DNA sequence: TGTGCCACCAGCAGAGAATCCAACTACAATGAGCAGTTCTTC.